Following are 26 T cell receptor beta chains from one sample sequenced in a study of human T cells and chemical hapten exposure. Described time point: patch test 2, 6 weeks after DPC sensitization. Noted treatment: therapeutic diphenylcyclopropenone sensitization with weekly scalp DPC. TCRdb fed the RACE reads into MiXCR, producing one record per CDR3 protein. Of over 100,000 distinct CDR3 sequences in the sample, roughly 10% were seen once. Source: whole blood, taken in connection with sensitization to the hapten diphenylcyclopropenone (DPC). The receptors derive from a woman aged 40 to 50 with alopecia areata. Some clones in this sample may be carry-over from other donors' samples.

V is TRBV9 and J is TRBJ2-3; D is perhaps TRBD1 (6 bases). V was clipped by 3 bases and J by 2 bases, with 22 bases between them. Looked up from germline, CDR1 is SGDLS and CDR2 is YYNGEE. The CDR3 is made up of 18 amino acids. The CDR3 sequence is CASSANVQGIVDTDTQYF. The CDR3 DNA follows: TGTGCCAGCAGCGCAAACGTACAGGGAATAGTGGACACAGATACGCAGTATTTT.

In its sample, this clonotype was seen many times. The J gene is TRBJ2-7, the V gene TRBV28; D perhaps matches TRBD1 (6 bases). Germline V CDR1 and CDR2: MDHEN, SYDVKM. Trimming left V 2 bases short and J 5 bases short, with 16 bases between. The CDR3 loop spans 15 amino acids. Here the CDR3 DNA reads TGTGCCAGCAGTTTAAGGGGGTTGGGTGTCAACGAGCAGTACTTC. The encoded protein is CASSLRGLGVNEQYF.

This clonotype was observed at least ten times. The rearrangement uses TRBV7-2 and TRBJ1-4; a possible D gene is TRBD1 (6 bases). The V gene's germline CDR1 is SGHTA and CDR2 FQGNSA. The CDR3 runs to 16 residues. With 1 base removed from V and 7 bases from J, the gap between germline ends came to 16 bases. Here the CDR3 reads CASSLGGRGGREKLFF. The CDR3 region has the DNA TGTGCCAGCAGCTTAGGAGGCAGGGGAGGGCGTGAAAAACTGTTTTTT.

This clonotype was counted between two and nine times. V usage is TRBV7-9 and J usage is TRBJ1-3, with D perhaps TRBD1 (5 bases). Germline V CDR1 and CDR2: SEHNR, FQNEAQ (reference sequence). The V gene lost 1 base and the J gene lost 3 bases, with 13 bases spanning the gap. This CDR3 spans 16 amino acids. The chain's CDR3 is CASSLDGRVVGNTIYF. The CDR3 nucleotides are TGTGCCAGCAGCTTAGACGGCAGGGTGGTTGGAAACACCATATATTTT.

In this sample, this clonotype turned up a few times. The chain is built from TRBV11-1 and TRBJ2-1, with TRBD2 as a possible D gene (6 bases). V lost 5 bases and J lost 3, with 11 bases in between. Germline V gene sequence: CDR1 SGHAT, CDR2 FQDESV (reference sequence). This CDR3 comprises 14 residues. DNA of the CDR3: TGTGCCAGCAGCGGGAGGATAAGCTACAATGAGCAGTTCTTC. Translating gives CASSGRISYNEQFF.

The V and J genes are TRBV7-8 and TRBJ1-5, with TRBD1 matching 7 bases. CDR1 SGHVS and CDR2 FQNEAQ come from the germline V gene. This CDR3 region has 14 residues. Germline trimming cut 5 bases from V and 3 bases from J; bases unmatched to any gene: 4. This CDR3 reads CASSRDRVNQPQHF. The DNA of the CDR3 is TGTGCCAGCAGCCGTGACAGGGTCAATCAGCCCCAGCATTTT.

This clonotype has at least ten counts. CDR3 sequence (DNA): TGTGCCAGCATGTCCGGGCCGCCGAACACTGAAGCTTTCTTT. It is translated as CASMSGPPNTEAFF. This chain connects TRBV12-3 or TRBV12-4 to TRBJ1-1; D gene uncertain. Trimming left V 7 bases short and J 1 base short, with 13 bases between. The CDR3 is 14 residues long.

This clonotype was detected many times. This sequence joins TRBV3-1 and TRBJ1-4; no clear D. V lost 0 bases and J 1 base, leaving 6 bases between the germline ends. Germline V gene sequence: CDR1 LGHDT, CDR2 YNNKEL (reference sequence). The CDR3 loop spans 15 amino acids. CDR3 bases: TGTGCCAGCAGCCAAGAGACGAAAACTAATGAAAAACTGTTTTTT. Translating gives CASSQETKTNEKLFF.

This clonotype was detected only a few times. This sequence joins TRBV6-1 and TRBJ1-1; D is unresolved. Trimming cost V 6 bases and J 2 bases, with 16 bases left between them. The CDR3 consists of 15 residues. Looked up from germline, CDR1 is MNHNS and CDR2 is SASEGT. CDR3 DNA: TGTGCCAGCAGACAGATTCCCGAGTCTAACACTGAAGCTTTCTTT. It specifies CASRQIPESNTEAFF.

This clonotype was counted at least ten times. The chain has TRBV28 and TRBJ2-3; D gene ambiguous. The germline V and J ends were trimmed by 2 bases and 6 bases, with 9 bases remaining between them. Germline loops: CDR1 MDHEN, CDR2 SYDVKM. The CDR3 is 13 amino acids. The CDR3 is CASSLNLWDTQYF. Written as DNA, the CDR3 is TGTGCCAGCAGTTTAAACCTATGGGATACGCAGTATTTT.

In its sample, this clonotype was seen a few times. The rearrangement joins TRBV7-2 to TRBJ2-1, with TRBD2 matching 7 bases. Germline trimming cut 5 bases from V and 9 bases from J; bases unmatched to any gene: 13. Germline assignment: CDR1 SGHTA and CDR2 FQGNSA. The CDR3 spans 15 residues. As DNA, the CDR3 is TGTGCCAGCAGCCCAGGAGCGGGACTCCCCGGTGAGCAGTTCTTC. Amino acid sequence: CASSPGAGLPGEQFF.

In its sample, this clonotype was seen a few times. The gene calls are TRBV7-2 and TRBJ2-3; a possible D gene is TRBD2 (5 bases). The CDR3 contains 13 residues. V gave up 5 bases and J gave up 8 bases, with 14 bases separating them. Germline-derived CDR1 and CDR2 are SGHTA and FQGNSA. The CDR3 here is CASSPPGVSTQYF. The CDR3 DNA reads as TGTGCCAGCAGCCCCCCCGGGGTATCTACGCAGTATTTT.

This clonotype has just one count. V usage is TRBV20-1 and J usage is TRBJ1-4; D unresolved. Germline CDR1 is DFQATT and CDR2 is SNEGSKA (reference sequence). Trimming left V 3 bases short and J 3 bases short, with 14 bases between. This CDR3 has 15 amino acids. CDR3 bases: TGCAGTGCTAGTTACAGCGGAAAGCCTAATGAAAAACTGTTTTTT. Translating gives CSASYSGKPNEKLFF.

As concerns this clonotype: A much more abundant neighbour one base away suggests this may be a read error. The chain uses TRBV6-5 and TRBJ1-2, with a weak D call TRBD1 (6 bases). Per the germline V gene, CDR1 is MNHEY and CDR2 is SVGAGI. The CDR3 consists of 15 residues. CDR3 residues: CASSYGQRINYGCTF. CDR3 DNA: TGTGCCAGCAGTTACGGACAGAGAATCAACTATGGCTGCACCTTC.

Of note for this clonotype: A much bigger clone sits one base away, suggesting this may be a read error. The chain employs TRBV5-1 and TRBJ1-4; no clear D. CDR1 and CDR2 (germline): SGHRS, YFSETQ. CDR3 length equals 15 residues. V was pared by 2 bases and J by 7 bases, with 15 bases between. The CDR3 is CASSFEDRSTEKLFF. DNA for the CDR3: TGCGCCAGCAGCTTTGAGGACCGATCGACTGAAAAACTGTTTTTT. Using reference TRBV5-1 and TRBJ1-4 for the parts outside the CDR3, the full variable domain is KAGVTQTPRYLIKTRGQQVTLSCSPISGHRSVSWYQQTPGQGLQFLFEYFSETQRNKGNFPGRFSGRQFSNSRSEMNVSTLELGDSALYLCASSFEDRSTEKLFFGSGTQLSVL.

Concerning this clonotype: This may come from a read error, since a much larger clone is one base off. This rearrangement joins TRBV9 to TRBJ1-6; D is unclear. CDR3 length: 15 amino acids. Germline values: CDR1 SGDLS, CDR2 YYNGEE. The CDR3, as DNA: TGTGCCAGCAGCGTAGACAGCCACTATAATTCACCCATCCACTTT. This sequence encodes CASSVDSHYNSPIHF.

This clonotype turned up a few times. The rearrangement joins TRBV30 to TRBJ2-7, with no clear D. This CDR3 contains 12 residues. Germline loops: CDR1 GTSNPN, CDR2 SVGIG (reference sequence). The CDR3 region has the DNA TGTGGCAGTGGCCGATCAGACTACGAGCAGTACTTC. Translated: CGSGRSDYEQYF.

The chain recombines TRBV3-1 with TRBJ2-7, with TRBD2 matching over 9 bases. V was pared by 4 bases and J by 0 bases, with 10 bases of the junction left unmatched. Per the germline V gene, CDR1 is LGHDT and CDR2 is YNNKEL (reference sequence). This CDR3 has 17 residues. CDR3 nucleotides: TGTGCCAGCAGCCCACTCGCGGCGGGGGGGCTCTCCTACGAGCAGTACTTC. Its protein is CASSPLAAGGLSYEQYF.

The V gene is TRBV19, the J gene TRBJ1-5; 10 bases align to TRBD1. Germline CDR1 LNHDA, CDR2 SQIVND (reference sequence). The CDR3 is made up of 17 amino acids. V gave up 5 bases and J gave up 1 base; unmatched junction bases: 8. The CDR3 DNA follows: TGTGCCAGTAGTTTCTCGACAGGGGGCTTAAGCAATCAGCCCCAGCATTTT. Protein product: CASSFSTGGLSNQPQHF.

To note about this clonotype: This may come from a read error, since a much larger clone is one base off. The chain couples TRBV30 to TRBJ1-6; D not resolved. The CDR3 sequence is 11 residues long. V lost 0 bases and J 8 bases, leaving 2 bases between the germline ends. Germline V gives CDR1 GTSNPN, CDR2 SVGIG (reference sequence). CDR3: CAWSVDSPLHF. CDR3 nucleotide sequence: TGTGCCTGGAGTGTGGATTCACCCCTCCACTTT.

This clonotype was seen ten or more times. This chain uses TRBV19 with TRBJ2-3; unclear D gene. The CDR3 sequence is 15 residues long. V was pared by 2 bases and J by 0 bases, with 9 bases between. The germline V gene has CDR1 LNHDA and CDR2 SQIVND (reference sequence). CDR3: CASSILRASTDTQYF. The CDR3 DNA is TGTGCCAGTAGTATACTCCGGGCTAGCACAGATACGCAGTATTTT.

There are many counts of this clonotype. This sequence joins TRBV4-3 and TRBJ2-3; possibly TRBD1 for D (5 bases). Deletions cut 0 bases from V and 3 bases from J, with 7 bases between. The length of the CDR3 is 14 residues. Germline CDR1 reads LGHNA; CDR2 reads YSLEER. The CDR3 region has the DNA TGCGCCAGCAGCCAAGATAAGGGGACAGATACGCAGTATTTT. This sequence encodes CASSQDKGTDTQYF.

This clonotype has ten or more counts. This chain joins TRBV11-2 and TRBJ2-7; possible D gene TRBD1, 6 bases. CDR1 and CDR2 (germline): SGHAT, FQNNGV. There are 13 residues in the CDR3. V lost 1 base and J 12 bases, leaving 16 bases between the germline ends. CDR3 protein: CASSLARDTIGYF. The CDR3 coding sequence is TGTGCCAGCAGCTTAGCCCGGGACACGATCGGGTACTTC.

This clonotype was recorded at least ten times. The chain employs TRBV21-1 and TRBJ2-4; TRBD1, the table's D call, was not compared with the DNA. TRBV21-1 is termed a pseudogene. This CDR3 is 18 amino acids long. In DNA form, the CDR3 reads TGTGCCAGCAGCAAACGTGAGGGGACGACGCTAGCCAAAAACATTCAGTACTTC. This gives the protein CASSKREGTTLAKNIQYF.

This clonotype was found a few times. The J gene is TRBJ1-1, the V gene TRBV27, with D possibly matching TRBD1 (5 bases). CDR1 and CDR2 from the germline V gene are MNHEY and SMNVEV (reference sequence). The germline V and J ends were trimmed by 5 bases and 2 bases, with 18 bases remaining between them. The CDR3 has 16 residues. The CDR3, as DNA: TGTGCCAGCAGTCAAACGTCGGGGACGGCAAACACTGAAGCTTTCTTT. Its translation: CASSQTSGTANTEAFF.

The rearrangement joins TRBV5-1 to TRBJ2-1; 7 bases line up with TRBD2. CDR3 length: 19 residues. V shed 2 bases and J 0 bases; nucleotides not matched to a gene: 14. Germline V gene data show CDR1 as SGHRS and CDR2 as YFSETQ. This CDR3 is CASSFMGPGLISSYNEQFF. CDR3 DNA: TGCGCCAGCAGCTTTATGGGCCCGGGACTAATCTCCTCCTACAATGAGCAGTTCTTC.